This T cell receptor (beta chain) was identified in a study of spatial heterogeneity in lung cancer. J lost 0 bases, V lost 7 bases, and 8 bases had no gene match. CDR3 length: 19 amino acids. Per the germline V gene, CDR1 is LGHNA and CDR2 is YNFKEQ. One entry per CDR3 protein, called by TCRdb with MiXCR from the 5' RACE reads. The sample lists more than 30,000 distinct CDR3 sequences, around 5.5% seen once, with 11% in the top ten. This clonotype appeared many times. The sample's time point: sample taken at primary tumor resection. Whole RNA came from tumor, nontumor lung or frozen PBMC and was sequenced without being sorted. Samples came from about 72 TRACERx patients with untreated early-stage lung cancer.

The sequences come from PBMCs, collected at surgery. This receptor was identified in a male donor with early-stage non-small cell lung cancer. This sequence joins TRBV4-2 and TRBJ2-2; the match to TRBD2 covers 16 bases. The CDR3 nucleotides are TGTGCCAGCAACGCCGGGACTAGCGGGGGGGGAGCGAACACCGGGGAGCTGTTTTTT. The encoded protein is CASNAGTSGGGANTGELFF.